These 24 T cell receptor beta chains were all obtained from the same sample, sequenced in a study of blood T cell repertoires in COVID-19. The table came from immunoSEQ multiplex PCR; TCRdb's copy has only in-frame clones and leaves some out. Among a few hundred thousand clones listed, 75% to 85% were seen once. The specimen was PBMCs or T cells enriched from blood (not recorded which). The receptors shown here come from a man between 40 and 49 years old who had recovered from COVID-19.

This sequence joins TRBV5-4 and TRBJ2-2; a possible D gene is TRBD1 (5 bases). Per germline, CDR1 SGHNT and CDR2 YYREEE (reference sequence). Trimming took 1 base from V and 6 from J, leaving 19 bases between them. The CDR3 has 17 residues. The CDR3 sequence is CASSLSVGVPSAGELFF. The CDR3 nucleotides read TGTGCCAGCAGCTTGTCAGTAGGGGTCCCGAGCGCCGGGGAGCTGTTTTTT.

The V gene is TRBV15, the J gene TRBJ1-4, with D unclear. The germline V and J ends were trimmed by 6 bases and 3 bases, with 14 bases remaining between them. In germline, CDR1 is LNHNV, CDR2 YYDKDF (reference sequence). The CDR3 loop spans 15 amino acids. Written as DNA, the CDR3 is TGTGCCACCAGTAAAGAACTGACTGCTAATGAAAAACTGTTTTTT. Its protein is CATSKELTANEKLFF.

Concerning this clone itself: This same CDR3 is encoded by further DNA sequences in the sample. The chain links TRBV18 to TRBJ2-6; D is uncertain. There are 15 residues in the CDR3. The germline V and J ends were trimmed by 3 bases and 0 bases, with 6 bases remaining between them. CDR1 KGHSH and CDR2 LQKENI come from the germline V gene. In nucleotides, the CDR3 is TGTGCCAGCTCACCCGACATCTCTGGGGCCAACGTCCTGACTTTC. This translates into CASSPDISGANVLTF.

The sample holds many counts of this clone. The genes are TRBV3-1 (or the pseudogene TRBV3-2) and TRBJ1-4; D gene unclear. Germline lookup yields CDR1 LGHDT and CDR2 YNNKEL (reference sequence). The CDR3 is 13 amino acids. Trimming cost V 3 bases and J 5 bases, with 7 bases left between them. CDR3 in amino acids: CASSHQANEKLFF. The CDR3 DNA sequence: TGTGCCAGCAGCCATCAGGCAAATGAAAAACTGTTTTTT.

The J gene is TRBJ1-2, the V gene TRBV30, with a possible D match to TRBD1 (6 bases). Trimming pared 6 bases from V and 3 bases from J, leaving 17 bases between. The CDR3 is made up of 14 amino acids. The germline CDR1 and CDR2 sequences are GTSNPN and SVGIG (reference sequence). This chain's CDR3 is CACDRHWGYYGYTF. As DNA, the CDR3 is TGTGCCTGCGACAGGCACTGGGGCTACTATGGCTACACCTTC.

V usage is TRBV30 and J usage is TRBJ2-3; no definite D call. V dropped 6 bases and J dropped 7 bases, with 11 bases sitting between them. Germline V lookup: CDR1 GTSNPN, CDR2 SVGIG (reference sequence). This CDR3 has 11 residues. CDR3 coding DNA: TGTGCCTGTTCAACTATAAATACGCAGTATTTT. Encoded protein: CACSTINTQYF.

The chain joins TRBV2 to TRBJ2-5; 9 positions match TRBD2. J lost 2 bases, V lost 5 bases, and 6 bases had no gene match. From germline, CDR1 is SNHLY and CDR2 FYNNEI. The CDR3 totals 15 residues. CDR3 protein: CASSSDGLAQETQYF. CDR3 bases: TGTGCCAGCAGTAGCGACGGACTAGCGCAAGAGACCCAGTACTTC.

The rearrangement uses TRBV4-1 and TRBJ2-3; D is perhaps TRBD2 (6 bases). V was clipped by 1 base and J by 4 bases, with 15 bases between them. The CDR3 runs 16 residues. CDR1 and CDR2 from the germline V gene are MGHRA and YSYEKL. DNA of the CDR3: TGCGCCAGCAGCCAAGCGGGAGCCCTTAGGGCAGATACGCAGTATTTT. Encoded protein: CASSQAGALRADTQYF.

The rearrangement links TRBV5-1 to TRBJ2-5, with TRBD1 matching over 7 bases. Germline V lookup: CDR1 SGHRS, CDR2 YFSETQ. Unmatched junction bases numbered 11, after V lost 4 bases and J lost 5 bases. CDR3 length: 15 residues. CDR3 sequence reads: CASSPAPTGKETQYF. For the CDR3, the DNA is TGCGCCAGCAGCCCAGCGCCGACAGGGAAGGAGACCCAGTACTTC.

J is TRBJ2-7 and V is TRBV12-3 or TRBV12-4; D is perhaps TRBD1 (5 bases). V lost 4 bases and J lost 3, with 10 bases in between. The CDR3 totals 13 residues. The CDR3 sequence: CASSWQGIYEQYF. The CDR3 nucleotides read TGTGCCAGCAGTTGGCAGGGTATCTACGAGCAGTACTTC.

This chain connects TRBV3-1 (or the pseudogene TRBV3-2) to TRBJ2-5; 11 bases are a match to TRBD2. Germline assignment: CDR1 LGHDT and CDR2 YNNKEL (reference sequence). V shed 4 bases, J shed 7 bases, and the junction held 2 bases outside the gene matches. This CDR3 spans 13 amino acids. CDR3 region: CASSRGTSGTQYF. CDR3 DNA sequence: TGTGCCAGCAGCCGAGGGACTAGCGGGACCCAGTACTTC.

The chain carries TRBV6-5 and TRBJ1-1, with D possibly TRBD1 on 5 matching bases. Between the trimmed V and J ends, which lost 7 bases and 0 bases, there was a span of 12 bases. The CDR3 has 14 amino acids. Per the germline V gene, CDR1 is MNHEY and CDR2 is SVGAGI. The CDR3 loop is CASTAGRMNTEAFF. CDR3 bases: TGTGCCAGCACCGCGGGACGGATGAACACTGAAGCTTTCTTT.

This chain joins TRBV7-2 and TRBJ2-3; TRBD1 agrees at 8 bases. CDR1 and CDR2 (germline): SGHTA, FQGNSA. The CDR3 has 14 amino acids. J lost 6 bases, V lost 5 bases, and 7 bases had no gene match. DNA for the CDR3: TGTGCCAGCAGCCAGGGGGCGAGGTCGGATACGCAGTATTTT. Amino acids: CASSQGARSDTQYF.

The count of this clone is one. This chain uses TRBV19 with TRBJ1-1; no firm D call. The germline V and J ends were trimmed by 11 bases and 4 bases, with 17 bases remaining between them. The CDR3 contains 13 residues. CDR1 is LNHDA and CDR2 is SQIVND in the germline V gene (reference sequence). DNA for the CDR3: TGTGCCTCCGCCCTGAGGGCGCGCACTGAAGCTTTCTTT. Protein: CASALRARTEAFF.

The chain links TRBV20-1 to TRBJ2-5; D is unclear. CDR3 length equals 11 residues. Germline loops: CDR1 DFQATT, CDR2 SNEGSKA (reference sequence). With 4 bases removed from V and 4 bases from J, the gap between germline ends came to 7 bases. The CDR3 loop reads CSATRGETQYF. The CDR3 DNA follows: TGCAGTGCTACTAGAGGAGAGACCCAGTACTTC.

The chain employs TRBV18 and TRBJ1-3; 7 bases are shared with TRBD1. CDR3 length: 15 amino acids. Germline V gene lookup returns CDR1 KGHSH and CDR2 LQKENI. V shed 4 bases and J 1 base; nucleotides not matched to a gene: 4. Here the CDR3 reads CASSRVRGSGNTIYF. The DNA for the CDR3 is TGTGCCAGCTCACGGGTCAGGGGGTCTGGAAACACCATATATTTT.

The J gene is TRBJ2-2, the V gene TRBV5-4, with D perhaps matching TRBD1 (5 bases). CDR1 is SGHNT, CDR2 YYREEE, per germline (reference sequence). V was pared by 4 bases and J by 0 bases, with 16 bases between. This CDR3 is 17 amino acids long. CDR3 bases: TGTGCCAGCAGCGCAAACCAGGGTCCCTCGAACACCGGGGAGCTGTTTTTT. This sequence encodes CASSANQGPSNTGELFF.

The chain uses TRBV5-4 and TRBJ1-4; 11 bases map to TRBD1. The CDR3 sequence is 17 residues long. The J segment lost 5 bases and the V segment lost 3 bases, leaving 9 bases of the junction unmatched. CDR1 is SGHNT and CDR2 is YYREEE in the germline V gene (reference sequence). The CDR3 DNA reads TGTGCCAGCAGCTCCGGGACAGGGGGACCCCGCAATGAAAAACTGTTTTTT. Its translation: CASSSGTGGPRNEKLFF.

This clone was seen only once. The chain employs TRBV18 and TRBJ2-1; 10 nucleotides agree with TRBD2. CDR1 is KGHSH and CDR2 is LQKENI in the germline V gene. V lost 10 bases to trimming and J lost 3 bases; unmatched junction nucleotides: 3. This CDR3 is 13 amino acids long. The DNA of the CDR3 is TGTGCCACAACTAGCGGGGTCTACAATGAGCAGTTCTTC. Its protein product is CATTSGVYNEQFF.

The chain joins TRBV7-3 to TRBJ1-2; 9 bases are shared with TRBD1. V was clipped by 5 bases and J by 2 bases; unmatched bases: 9. Germline loops: CDR1 SGHTA, CDR2 FQGTGA. The CDR3 runs 16 residues. The chain's CDR3 is CASSKQPGQGNYGYTF. CDR3 in DNA: TGTGCCAGCAGCAAACAACCGGGACAGGGAAACTATGGCTACACCTTC. The whole variable domain, remainder taken from reference TRBV7-3 and TRBJ1-2, is GAGVSQTPSNKVTEKGKYVELRCDPISGHTALYWYRQSLGQGPEFLIYFQGTGAADDSGLPNDRFFAVRPEGSVSTLKIQRTERGDSAVYLCASSKQPGQGNYGYTFGSGTRLTVV.

This chain uses TRBV7-2 with TRBJ2-7; D unresolved. Germline assignment: CDR1 SGHTA and CDR2 FQGNSA. This CDR3 has 11 amino acids. V shed 4 bases and J shed 3 bases, with 4 bases lying between them. The CDR3 region has the DNA TGTGCCAGCAGCTCAATCTACGAGCAGTACTTC. It translates to CASSSIYEQYF.

This clone showed up just once. This sequence joins TRBV2 and TRBJ2-1; D gene uncertain. The germline gives CDR1 SNHLY, CDR2 FYNNEI. The V and J ends lost 1 base and 12 bases respectively, with 10 bases between them. CDR3 length: 12 residues. CDR3 coding DNA: TGTGCCAGCAGTGAAGACAGAAGTCGGCAGTTCTTC. This codes for CASSEDRSRQFF.

The chain uses TRBV18 and TRBJ2-5; D is uncertain. The V and J ends lost 0 bases and 3 bases respectively, with 14 bases between them. The CDR3 sequence is 16 residues long. Germline loops: CDR1 KGHSH, CDR2 LQKENI. The CDR3 is CASSPPEWANKETQYF. CDR3 bases: TGTGCCAGCTCACCACCGGAATGGGCTAACAAAGAGACCCAGTACTTC.

This chain links TRBV3-1 (or the pseudogene TRBV3-2) with TRBJ2-2; D call uncertain. V lost 4 bases and J lost 0, with 9 bases in between. The CDR3 sequence is 15 residues long. Per the germline V gene, CDR1 is LGHDT and CDR2 is YNNKEL (reference sequence). CDR3 residues: CASSLVRTNTGELFF. CDR3 coding DNA: TGTGCCAGCAGCCTCGTGCGGACGAACACCGGGGAGCTGTTTTTT.